A selection of T cell receptor beta chains follows, all from one sample in a study of technical replicates of blood from a handful of donors. Profiling relied on immunoSEQ multiplex PCR, and the TCRdb table lists in-frame clones only, not all of them. The sample records some 13,000 clones, about 95% being singletons. The sample was PBMCs. These receptors originate from a human donor in good health. Both conserved end residues are trimmed from each CDR3. The D gene is left open where the match is weak.

TRBD2,TRBV5-1,TRBJ2-1,ASREGTEDNEQF
-,TRBV2,TRBJ2-5,ASRRLGGGQY
TRBD1,TRBV27,TRBJ2-6,ASSLTGGPSGANVLT
TRBD2,TRBV5-1,TRBJ2-3,ASSFGGETDTQY
-,TRBV6-5,TRBJ2-7,ASSLQGYEQY
-,TRBV10-3,TRBJ2-7,AISGGSDYEQY
TRBD2,TRBV5-5,TRBJ2-7,ASSIGTSGRASEQY
-,TRBV19,TRBJ1-5,ASTKQGWSNQPQH
TRBD2,TRBV4-2,TRBJ2-1,ASRTIAGGPNLYNEQF
TRBD1,TRBV7-2,TRBJ1-2,ASSSRTGGLDGYT
-,TRBV29-1,TRBJ1-2,SVTPRQVGYT
TRBD2,TRBV5-1,TRBJ2-3,ASSGTAGLAGADTQY
-,TRBV2,TRBJ2-5,ASSFTGEETQY
-,TRBV9,TRBJ1-1,ASQAEVNTEAF
TRBD2,TRBV10-2,TRBJ2-1,ASSGTRGSGREQF
TRBD2,TRBV5-1,TRBJ2-5,ASSLLAGAQETQY
-,TRBV7-2,TRBJ2-5,ASSPRGGTETQY
-,TRBV5-1,TRBJ1-5,ASSLDSGYQPQH
-,TRBV12-5,TRBJ2-6,ASGGSGSGTGANVLT
-,TRBV7-8,TRBJ2-1,ASSLDQMNEQF
-,TRBV7-2,TRBJ2-1,ASSLGGLGAYNEQF
TRBD2,TRBV7-3,TRBJ2-2,ASSPTSRGSGIIGELF
-,TRBV27,TRBJ2-7,ASSLYTGNPYEQY
TRBD2,TRBV30,TRBJ2-7,AWSGYRTSGTY
-,TRBV7-3,TRBJ1-1,ASSTGTMNTEAF
TRBD2,TRBV19,TRBJ2-3,ASSSRPGLAGGYTDTQY
TRBD2,TRBV10-2,TRBJ2-2,ASSESAGGTTGELF
TRBD2,TRBV14,TRBJ2-7,ASSQVAGGYEQY
TRBD1,TRBV5-1,TRBJ2-7,ASSLASKGAVAYEQY